These 10 T cell receptor beta chains share one sample of origin, sequenced in a study of CD8+ T cells in alopecia areata. RNA, once extracted, was reverse transcribed into cDNA for use as the sequencing template. Libraries were prepared by immunoSEQ multiplex PCR; TCRdb keeps only in-frame clonotypes and omits some of them. The repertoire holds 150,000 to 200,000 clones, with just over 65% as singletons. The treatment is: oral pan-JAK inhibitor, 5-10 mg twice daily. This specimen consisted of CD4+ T cells sorted from blood, obtained at week 4, from a patient treated with tofacitinib. These receptor sequences come from a human donor with alopecia areata.

This chain uses TRBV29-1 with TRBJ1-1; TRBD1 might be the D (5 bases). Trimming stripped 6 bases from V and 5 bases from J, with 16 bases between. Germline V lookup: CDR1 SQVTM, CDR2 ANQGSEA. This CDR3 spans 13 amino acids. The chain's CDR3 is CSVAGVIFTEAFF. CDR3 sequence (DNA): TGCAGCGTCGCGGGGGTAATCTTTACTGAAGCTTTCTTT.

The rearrangement joins TRBV6-1 to TRBJ2-1; 7 bases map to TRBD2. Unmatched junction bases numbered 7, after V lost 6 bases and J lost 8 bases. The V gene's germline CDR1 is MNHNS and CDR2 SASEGT. The CDR3 sequence is 13 residues long. The CDR3 DNA reads TGTGCCAGCAGACCCCTGACTAGCCATGAGCAGTTCTTC. It encodes CASRPLTSHEQFF.

The chain couples TRBV29-1 to TRBJ1-5; the D is unclear. From germline, CDR1 is SQVTM and CDR2 ANQGSEA. V was cut by 4 bases and J by 4 bases, with 11 bases left in between. The CDR3 length is 13 residues. The CDR3 spells CSVGPGLNQPQHF. DNA of the CDR3: TGCAGCGTTGGCCCTGGGCTAAATCAGCCCCAGCATTTT.

This clone was recorded a few times. The chain has TRBV2 and TRBJ1-1; TRBD1 matches at 8 bases. Germline assignment: CDR1 SNHLY and CDR2 FYNNEI. With V trimmed by 6 bases and J by 1 base, 1 base remained unmatched. CDR3 length: 13 residues. CDR3 residues: CASRDRANTEAFF. As DNA, the CDR3 is TGTGCCAGCAGGGACAGGGCGAACACTGAAGCTTTCTTT.

This chain uses TRBV6-5 with TRBJ2-3, with unresolved D. Germline V gene lookup returns CDR1 MNHEY and CDR2 SVGAGI. The CDR3 is 14 residues long. Trimming pared 0 bases from V and 1 base from J, leaving 5 bases between. The CDR3 bases are TGTGCCAGCAGTTACTCGAGGCGCACAGATACGCAGTATTTT. It yields the protein CASSYSRRTDTQYF.

On this clone: Other DNA sequences in the same sample also yield this CDR3. The genes are TRBV6-5 and TRBJ2-5, with D possibly being TRBD2 (5 bases). The ends were cut back, 5 bases at V and 5 bases at J, with 6 bases in the middle. Germline lookup yields CDR1 MNHEY and CDR2 SVGAGI. The CDR3 runs 11 residues. The CDR3 nucleotides are TGTGCCAGCAGTACGGGGGAGACCCAGTACTTC. Its protein is CASSTGETQYF.

The rearrangement links TRBV11-1 to TRBJ1-5; 11 positions match TRBD1. The V gene's germline CDR1 is SGHAT and CDR2 FQDESV (reference sequence). V was pared by 5 bases and J by 7 bases, with 4 bases of the junction left unmatched. The CDR3 contains 14 residues. The CDR3 sequence is CASSRGTGGQPQHF. The DNA for the CDR3 is TGTGCCAGCAGCCGAGGGACAGGGGGACAGCCCCAGCATTTT.

This clone was seen a handful of times. V usage is TRBV29-1 and J usage is TRBJ2-5; D may be TRBD2 (6 bases). Germline loops: CDR1 SQVTM, CDR2 ANQGSEA. V lost 6 bases and J lost 4, with 12 bases in between. The CDR3 contains 12 residues. CDR3 loop: CSVRGLGETQYF. The CDR3 DNA reads as TGCAGCGTGCGGGGTTTAGGAGAGACCCAGTACTTC.

V usage is TRBV30 and J usage is TRBJ2-4, with D perhaps matching TRBD1 or TRBD2 (5 bases each). Trimming took off 5 bases at V and 0 bases at J, with 17 bases between the two ends. Germline V gives CDR1 GTSNPN, CDR2 SVGIG (reference sequence). The CDR3 length is 16 residues. The CDR3 reads CAWGQGPLLAKNIQYF. The CDR3 nucleotides read TGTGCCTGGGGCCAGGGACCGCTTCTAGCCAAAAACATTCAGTACTTC. Using reference TRBV30 and TRBJ2-4 for the parts outside the CDR3, the full variable domain is SQTIHQWPATLVQPVGSPLSLECTVEGTSNPNLYWYRQAAGRGLQLLFYSVGIGQISSEVPQNLSASRPQDRQFILSSKKLLLSDSGFYLCAWGQGPLLAKNIQYFGAGTRLSVL.

This clone was recorded only once. J is TRBJ1-1 and V is TRBV9; D is ambiguous. CDR1 is SGDLS, CDR2 YYNGEE, per germline. Trimming removed 0 bases from V and 3 bases from J, with 9 bases in between. CDR3 size: 14 residues. The DNA for the CDR3 is TGTGCCAGCAGCGTAGTCCCCTCCGACACTGAAGCTTTCTTT. Translation: CASSVVPSDTEAFF.